This T cell receptor (beta chain) originates from a study of T cell repertoires in cytomegalovirus infection. Study overall: Indicated by public TCR beta signatures were CMV infection and matching HLA type. General study findings and limits: There were carriers of CMV plus the relevant HLA, and cumulative public TCR beta family frequency identified them.

Trimming took 5 bases from V and 4 from J, leaving 11 bases between them. This CDR3 has 13 amino acids. Germline CDR1 is MDHEN and CDR2 is SYDVKM. TCRdb independently ran MiXCR on the reads; one entry per CDR3 protein. This sample yields about 130,000 distinct CDR3 sequences, of which roughly 9% are seen a single time; 10% belongs to the top ten. About this clonotype: What it binds is unknown.

The sequence derives from a human donor in good health (CMV status not recorded). Some clones in this sample may be carry-over from other donors' samples. The chain uses TRBV28 and TRBJ1-1, with D hard to call. Specimen: PBMCs. The CDR3 protein is CASSPSRTTEAFF. CDR3 nucleotide sequence: TGTGCCAGCAGTCCCAGCCGGACCACTGAAGCTTTCTTT.